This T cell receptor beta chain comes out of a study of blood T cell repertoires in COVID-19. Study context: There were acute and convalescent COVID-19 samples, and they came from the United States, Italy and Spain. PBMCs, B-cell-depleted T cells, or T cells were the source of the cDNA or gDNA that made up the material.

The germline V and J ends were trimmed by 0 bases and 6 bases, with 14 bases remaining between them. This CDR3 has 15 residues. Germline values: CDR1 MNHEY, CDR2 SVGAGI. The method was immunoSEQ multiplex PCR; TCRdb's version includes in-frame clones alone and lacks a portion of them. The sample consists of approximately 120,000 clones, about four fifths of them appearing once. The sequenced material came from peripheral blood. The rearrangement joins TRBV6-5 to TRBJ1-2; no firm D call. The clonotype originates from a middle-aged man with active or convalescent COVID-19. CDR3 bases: TGTGCCAGCAGTTACTCGAGAGGAGTTGGTGATGGCTACACCTTC. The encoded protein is CASSYSRGVGDGYTF.